This T cell receptor (beta chain) was recovered during a study of OX40 agonist ivuxolimab in advanced cancers. Across the study: While on treatment, patients had intravenous ivuxolimab at 0.01 to 10 mg/kg every 2 weeks.

TCRdb's table, derived via immunoSEQ multiplex PCR, lists solely in-frame clones and lacks some. The sample has about 79,000 clones, 85% to 90% seen once; the top ten hold 0.85% to 1%. Study findings and constraints: The expanded peripheral T cells' antigen specificity was not determined.

The table lists this clone with a count of one. Its antigen is undetermined. This CDR3 region has 14 residues. CDR1 and CDR2 (germline): MNHEY, SMNVEV (reference sequence). V dropped 6 bases and J dropped 0 bases, with 9 bases sitting between them. V usage is TRBV27 and J usage is TRBJ2-1, with D unresolved. The sequence came from an adult with an advanced solid tumor such as melanoma, head and neck, liver or kidney cancer. The sample consisted of CD4+ or CD8+ T cells sorted from blood, taken in a trial of the OX40 agonist ivuxolimab. In DNA form, the CDR3 reads TGTGCCAGCAGGCGACATAGCTCCTACAATGAGCAGTTCTTC. Translated, it gives CASRRHSSYNEQFF.